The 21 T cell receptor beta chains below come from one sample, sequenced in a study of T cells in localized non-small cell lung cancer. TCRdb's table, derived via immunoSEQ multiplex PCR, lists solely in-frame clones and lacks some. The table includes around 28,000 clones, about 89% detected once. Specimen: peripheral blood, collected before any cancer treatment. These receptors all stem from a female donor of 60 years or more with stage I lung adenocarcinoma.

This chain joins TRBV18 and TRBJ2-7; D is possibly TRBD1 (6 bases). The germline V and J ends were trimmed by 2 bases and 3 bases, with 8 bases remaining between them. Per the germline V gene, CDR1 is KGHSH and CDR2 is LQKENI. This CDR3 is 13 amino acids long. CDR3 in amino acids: CASSPRTDYEQYF. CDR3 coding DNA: TGTGCCAGCTCACCAAGGACAGACTACGAGCAGTACTTC.

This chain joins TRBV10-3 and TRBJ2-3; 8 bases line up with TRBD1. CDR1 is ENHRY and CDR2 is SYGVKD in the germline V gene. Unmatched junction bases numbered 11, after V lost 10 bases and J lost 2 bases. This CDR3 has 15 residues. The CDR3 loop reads CATSTGQATTDTQYF. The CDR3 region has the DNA TGTGCCACCTCGACGGGACAGGCGACCACAGATACGCAGTATTTT.

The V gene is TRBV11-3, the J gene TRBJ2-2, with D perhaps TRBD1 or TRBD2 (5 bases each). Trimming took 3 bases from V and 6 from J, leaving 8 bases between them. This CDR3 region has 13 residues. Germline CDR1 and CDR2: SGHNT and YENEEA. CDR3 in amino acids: CASSLGVAGELFF. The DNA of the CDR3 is TGTGCCAGCAGCTTGGGGGTTGCCGGGGAGCTGTTTTTT.

The CDR3 DNA sequence: TGTGCCAGCAGTGAAGGGCAGGTTGTTGAAGCTTTCTTT. This codes for CASSEGQVVEAFF. The chain is built from TRBV2 and TRBJ1-1, with unresolved D. There are 13 residues in the CDR3. V was pared by 1 base and J by 7 bases, with 10 bases between. From germline, CDR1 is SNHLY and CDR2 FYNNEI.

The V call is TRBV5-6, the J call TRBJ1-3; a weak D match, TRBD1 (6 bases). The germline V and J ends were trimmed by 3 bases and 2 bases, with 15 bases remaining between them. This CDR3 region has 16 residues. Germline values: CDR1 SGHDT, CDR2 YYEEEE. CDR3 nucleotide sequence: TGTGCCAGCAGCTCCCGGACAGAAACTCCTGGAAACACCATATATTTT. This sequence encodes CASSSRTETPGNTIYF.

DNA of the CDR3: TGTGCCACCGCCGGTTCTGAGAGCTCCTACAATGAGCAGTTCTTC. Residues: CATAGSESSYNEQFF. The rearrangement links TRBV19 to TRBJ2-1, with D unclear. Germline lookup yields CDR1 LNHDA and CDR2 SQIVND (reference sequence). The germline V and J ends were trimmed by 10 bases and 0 bases, with 16 bases remaining between them. The CDR3 loop spans 15 amino acids.

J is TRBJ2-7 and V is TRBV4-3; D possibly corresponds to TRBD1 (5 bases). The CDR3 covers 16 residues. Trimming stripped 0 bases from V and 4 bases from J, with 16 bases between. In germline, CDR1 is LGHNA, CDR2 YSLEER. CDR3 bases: TGCGCCAGCAGCCAAGATCCCGGTGGGGCGGTGTACGAGCAGTACTTC. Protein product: CASSQDPGGAVYEQYF.

The CDR3 loop reads CASSLSINLGYTF. CDR3 bases: TGTGCCAGCAGTTTATCGATAAACTTGGGCTACACCTTC. This chain joins TRBV27 and TRBJ1-2; no clear D. The CDR3 runs 13 residues. The V gene lost 0 bases and the J gene lost 8 bases, with 10 bases spanning the gap. Germline CDR1 and CDR2: MNHEY and SMNVEV (reference sequence).

The CDR3 loop is CASSVGGGSGKELRQFF. The CDR3, as DNA: TGTGCCAGCAGCGTGGGAGGGGGTAGCGGGAAAGAACTGAGGCAGTTCTTC. The rearrangement links TRBV9 to TRBJ2-1, with 8 bases matching TRBD2. CDR3 length equals 17 residues. With V trimmed by 2 bases and J by 12 bases, 19 bases remained unmatched. The germline V gene encodes CDR1 SGDLS and CDR2 YYNGEE.

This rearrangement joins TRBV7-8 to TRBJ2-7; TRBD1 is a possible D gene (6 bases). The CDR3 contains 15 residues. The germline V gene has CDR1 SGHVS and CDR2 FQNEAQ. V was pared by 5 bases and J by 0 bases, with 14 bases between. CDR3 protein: CASSAYTGSSYEQYF. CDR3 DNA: TGTGCCAGCAGCGCGTATACAGGGAGCTCCTACGAGCAGTACTTC.

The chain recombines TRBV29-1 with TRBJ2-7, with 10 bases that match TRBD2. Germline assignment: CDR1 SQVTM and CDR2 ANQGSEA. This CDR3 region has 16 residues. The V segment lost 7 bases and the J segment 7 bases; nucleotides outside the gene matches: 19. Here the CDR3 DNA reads TGCAGCGCCGCCGGGGTAGCGGGAGGCCCTCGGAGGGAGCAGTACTTC. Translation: CSAAGVAGGPRREQYF.

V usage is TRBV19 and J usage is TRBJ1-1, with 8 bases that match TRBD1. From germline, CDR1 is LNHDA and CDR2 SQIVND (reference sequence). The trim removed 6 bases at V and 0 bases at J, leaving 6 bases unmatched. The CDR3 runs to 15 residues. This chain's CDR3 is CASSMGTGMNTEAFF. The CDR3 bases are TGTGCCAGTAGCATGGGGACAGGAATGAACACTGAAGCTTTCTTT.

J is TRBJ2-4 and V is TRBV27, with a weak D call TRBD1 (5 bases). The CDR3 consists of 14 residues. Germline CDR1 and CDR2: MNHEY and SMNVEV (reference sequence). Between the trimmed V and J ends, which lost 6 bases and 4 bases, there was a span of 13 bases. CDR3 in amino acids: CASSRDSSKNIQYF. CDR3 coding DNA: TGTGCCAGCAGCCGCGACAGCTCTAAAAACATTCAGTACTTC.

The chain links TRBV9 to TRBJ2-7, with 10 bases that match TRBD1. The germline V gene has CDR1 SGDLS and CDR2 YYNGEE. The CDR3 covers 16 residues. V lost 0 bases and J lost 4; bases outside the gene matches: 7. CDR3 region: CASSVDIGTGEYEQYF. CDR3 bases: TGTGCCAGCAGCGTAGATATAGGGACAGGGGAATACGAGCAGTACTTC.

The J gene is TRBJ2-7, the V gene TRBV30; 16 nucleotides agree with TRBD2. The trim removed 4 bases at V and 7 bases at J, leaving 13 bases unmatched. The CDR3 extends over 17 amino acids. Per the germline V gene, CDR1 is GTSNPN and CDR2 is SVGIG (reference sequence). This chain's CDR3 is CAWKTLLGLAGGREQYF. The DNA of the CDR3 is TGTGCCTGGAAGACCCTCTTGGGACTAGCGGGAGGGAGGGAGCAGTACTTC. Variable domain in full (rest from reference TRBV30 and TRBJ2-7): SQTIHQWPATLVQPVGSPLSLECTVEGTSNPNLYWYRQAAGRGLQLLFYSVGIGQISSEVPQNLSASRPQDRQFILSSKKLLLSDSGFYLCAWKTLLGLAGGREQYFGPGTRLTVT.

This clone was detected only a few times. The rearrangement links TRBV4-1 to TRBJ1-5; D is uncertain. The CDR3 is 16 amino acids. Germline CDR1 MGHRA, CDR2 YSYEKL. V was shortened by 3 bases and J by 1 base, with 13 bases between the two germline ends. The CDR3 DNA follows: TGCGCCAGCAGCCAGGAGGACGGTGTCAGCAATCAGCCCCAGCATTTT. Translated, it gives CASSQEDGVSNQPQHF.

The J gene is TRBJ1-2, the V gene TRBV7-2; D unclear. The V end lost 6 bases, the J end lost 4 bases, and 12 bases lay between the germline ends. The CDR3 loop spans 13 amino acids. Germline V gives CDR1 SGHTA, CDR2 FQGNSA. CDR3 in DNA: TGTGCCAGCAGGGCAGCAACGACCTATGGCTACACCTTC. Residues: CASRAATTYGYTF.

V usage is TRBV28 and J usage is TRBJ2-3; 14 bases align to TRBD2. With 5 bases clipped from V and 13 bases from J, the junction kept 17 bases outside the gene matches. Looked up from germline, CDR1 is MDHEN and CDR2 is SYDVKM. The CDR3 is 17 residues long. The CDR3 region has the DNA TGTGCCAGCAGTCAACCTGGACTAGCGGGAGGTTTGTTATTGAAGTATTTT. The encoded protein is CASSQPGLAGGLLLKYF.

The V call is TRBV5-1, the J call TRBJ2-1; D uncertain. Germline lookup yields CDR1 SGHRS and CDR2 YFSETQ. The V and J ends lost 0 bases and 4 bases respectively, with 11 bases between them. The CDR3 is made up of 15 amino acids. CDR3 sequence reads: CASSLGSSEYNEQFF. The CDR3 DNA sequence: TGCGCCAGCAGCTTGGGGTCTAGTGAATACAATGAGCAGTTCTTC.

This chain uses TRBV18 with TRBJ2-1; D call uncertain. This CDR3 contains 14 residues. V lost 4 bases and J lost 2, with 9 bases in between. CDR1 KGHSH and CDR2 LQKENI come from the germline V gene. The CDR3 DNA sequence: TGTGCCAGCTCACACCCGAGTACCTACAATGAGCAGTTCTTC. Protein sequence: CASSHPSTYNEQFF. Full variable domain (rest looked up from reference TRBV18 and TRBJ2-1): NAGVMQNPRHLVRRRGQEARLRCSPMKGHSHVYWYRQLPEEGLKFMVYLQKENIIDESGMPKERFSAEFPKEGPSILRIQQVVRGDSAAYFCASSHPSTYNEQFFGPGTRLTVL.

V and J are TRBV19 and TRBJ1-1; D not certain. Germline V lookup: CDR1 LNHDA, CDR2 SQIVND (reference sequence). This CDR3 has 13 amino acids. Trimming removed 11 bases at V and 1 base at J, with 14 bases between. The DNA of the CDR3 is TGTGCCGCCTCTAAGCGAGAGAACACTGAAGCTTTCTTT. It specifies CAASKRENTEAFF. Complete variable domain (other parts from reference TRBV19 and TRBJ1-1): DGGITQSPKYLFRKEGQNVTLSCEQNLNHDAMYWYRQDPGQGLRLIYYSQIVNDFQKGDIAEGYSVSREKKESFPLTVTSAQKNPTAFYLCAASKRENTEAFFGQGTRLTVV.